This TCR beta chain comes out of a study of T-cell reconstitution after alpha-beta-depleted transplantation in children. There are many counts of this clonotype. Preparation of the TCRbeta library involved a method that used unique molecular identifiers. Via MiXCR, TCRdb re-called the PCR reads, giving one row per CDR3 protein. The sample has hundreds of thousands of distinct CDR3 sequences, about 11% seen once. The starting material was PBMCs, obtained before TCRalphabeta/CD19-depleted stem cell transplant. The receptor comes from a child younger than 10 with inherited bone marrow failure, due to receive a stem cell transplant.

CDR3 amino acids: CASSLDRAFRVNTEAFF. The CDR3 DNA sequence: TGTGCCAGCAGCTTGGACAGGGCATTTCGGGTGAACACTGAAGCTTTCTTT. V is TRBV5-4 and J is TRBJ1-1; a weak D match, TRBD1 (6 bases). Germline V lookup: CDR1 SGHNT, CDR2 YYREEE (reference sequence). This CDR3 is 17 amino acids long. V was trimmed by 0 bases and J by 0 bases, leaving 15 bases between them.